This TCR beta chain appears in the sequencing data of a study of T cells expressing NK-cell markers (TCRdb year 2020). Regarding the complete study: Three sorted T-cell subsets (CD3+CD56+NKG2C+, CD3+CD56+NKG2C- and CD3+CD56-NKG2C+) from about 8 donors had their TCR beta-chain repertoires profiled. Of the eight sequenced donors, seven were found to be HCMV-seropositive and one was found to be HCMV-seronegative. Randomly selected healthy volunteers, three men and five women, were used as the eight sequenced donors. Sequencing of the libraries produced 2 x 150 bp reads on Illumina HiSeq 2000/2500, MiSeq or NextSeq. General findings and caveats noted by the study authors: Those dominant clonotypes were again the most abundant among CD3+CD56-NKG2C+ cells in a few donors, at roughly 28.3-60.1%. In six donors, the dominant CD3+CD56+NKG2C+ clonotypes ranked among the top 10 CD8+ clonotypes, making up roughly 1.0-8% of CD8+ T cells. Whether the expanded NKG2C-expressing T cell clones were specific for HCMV antigens was left unclear.

Frequency alone marks this clonotype as medium-sized (0.01 to 0.1%); no count is stored. Its antigen is not yet known. Based on the germline V gene, the CDR1 and CDR2 sequences are SGHTA and FQGNSA. From the cysteine through the phenylalanine, the CDR3 covers 14 amino acids. No DNA has been recorded. These reads were obtained on an Illumina HiSeq 2000. The TCR beta cDNA libraries were made using 5'RACE template switching, a step that added both a universal primer site and unique molecular identifiers. Synthesis of cDNA was primed from the TCR beta constant segment and was followed by two consecutive PCR amplification steps. The authors' pipeline ran thus. MIGEC was used to demultiplex reads and group reads by UMI, and MiTCR was used to assemble and quantify clonotypes. Only TCR cDNA sequences supported by at least two reads were kept to exclude erroneous sequences. Downstream repertoire analysis used the tcR package, and clonotypes were matched across fractions by CDR3 nucleotide sequence plus V segment. VDJmatch was used to annotate antigen specificity against VDJdb, with one amino acid substitution allowed in CDR3. TCRdb reprocessed the raw reads; every CDR3 protein sequence is a single record, and DNA is not supplied. TCRdb, not the original authors, processed these V and J calls. This sample's table has entries for under 200,000 distinct CDR3 sequences. The ten largest clones add up to about 18% of the sample.

HCMV-specific IgG was detected in serum with a commercial ELISA kit to determine HCMV serostatus. Ficoll density gradient centrifugation was used to isolate peripheral blood mononuclear cells from blood. This TCR was sampled from a woman aged 18-70 years in good health. Sequenced input: blood T cells: a sorted CD56 or NKG2C T cell subset, CD4+ or CD8+ T cells, or bulk PBMC T cells (not recorded which). The chain joins TRBV7-2 to TRBJ2-5; the TCRdb D gene call, TRBD2, has no DNA to confirm it. The CDR3 sequence is CASSLSRPEGTQYF.